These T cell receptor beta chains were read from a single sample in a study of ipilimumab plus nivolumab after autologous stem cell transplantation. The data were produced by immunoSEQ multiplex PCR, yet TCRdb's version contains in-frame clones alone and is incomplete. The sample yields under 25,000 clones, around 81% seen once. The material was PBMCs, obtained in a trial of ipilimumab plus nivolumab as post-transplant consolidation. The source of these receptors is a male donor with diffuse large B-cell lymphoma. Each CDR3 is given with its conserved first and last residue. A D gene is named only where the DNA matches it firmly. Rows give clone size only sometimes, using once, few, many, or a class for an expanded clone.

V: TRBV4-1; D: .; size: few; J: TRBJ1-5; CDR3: CASSPGQPPGYSNQPQHF; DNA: TGCGCCAGCAGCCCGGGACAACCTCCCGGGTATAGCAATCAGCCCCAGCATTTT
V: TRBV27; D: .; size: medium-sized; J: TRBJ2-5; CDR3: CASSLSGTRGSQETQYF; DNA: TGTGCCAGCAGTTTATCAGGGACAAGAGGGTCCCAAGAGACCCAGTACTTC
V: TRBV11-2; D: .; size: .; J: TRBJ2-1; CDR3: CASSLVVGGEQFF; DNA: TGTGCCAGCAGCTTAGTGGTCGGGGGTGAGCAGTTCTTC
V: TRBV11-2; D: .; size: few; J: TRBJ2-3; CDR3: CASREGWADTQYF; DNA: TGTGCCAGCAGGGAAGGGTGGGCAGATACGCAGTATTTT
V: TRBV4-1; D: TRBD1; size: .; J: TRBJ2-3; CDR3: CASSRVGQGVTDTQYF; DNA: TGCGCCAGCAGCCGTGTAGGACAGGGGGTAACAGATACGCAGTATTTT
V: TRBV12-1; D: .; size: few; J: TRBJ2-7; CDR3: CASSREGGNEQYF; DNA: TGTGCCAGCAGCAGAGAGGGGGGGAACGAGCAGTACTTC
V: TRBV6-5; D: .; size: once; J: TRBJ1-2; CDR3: CASSYGYGNYGYTF; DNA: TGTGCCAGCAGTTACGGGTATGGGAACTATGGCTACACCTTC
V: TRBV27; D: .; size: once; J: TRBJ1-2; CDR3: CASSPQGPGYGYTF; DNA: TGTGCCAGCAGCCCTCAGGGGCCAGGGTACGGCTACACCTTC
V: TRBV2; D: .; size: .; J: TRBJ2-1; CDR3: CASTPGGGVGSYNEQFF; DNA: TGTGCCAGCACCCCAGGGGGGGGTGTCGGGTCCTACAATGAGCAGTTCTTC
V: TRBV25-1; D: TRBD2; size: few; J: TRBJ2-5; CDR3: CASTLAGGRETQYF; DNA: TGTGCCAGCACCCTAGCGGGGGGGCGGGAGACCCAGTACTTC
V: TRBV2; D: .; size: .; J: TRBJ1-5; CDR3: CASSDQPQHF; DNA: TGTGCCAGCAGTGACCAGCCCCAGCATTTT
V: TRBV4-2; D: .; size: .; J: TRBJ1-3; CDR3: CASSQVLGSGNTIYF; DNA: TGTGCCAGCAGCCAAGTATTGGGTTCTGGAAACACCATATATTTT
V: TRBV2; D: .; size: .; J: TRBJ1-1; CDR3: CASRAEGNTEAFF; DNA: TGTGCCAGCAGGGCGGAGGGAAACACTGAAGCTTTCTTT
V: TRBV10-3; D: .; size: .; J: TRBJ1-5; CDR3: CAISEEGSNQPQHF; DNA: TGTGCCATCAGTGAAGAGGGTAGCAATCAGCCCCAGCATTTT
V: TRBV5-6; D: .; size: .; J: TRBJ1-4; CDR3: CASSLSAGINEKLFF; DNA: TGTGCCAGCAGCTTGTCGGCGGGAATTAATGAAAAACTGTTTTTT
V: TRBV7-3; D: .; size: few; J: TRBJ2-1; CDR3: CASSYDSPGEQFF; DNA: TGTGCCAGCAGCTACGACAGTCCTGGTGAGCAGTTCTTC
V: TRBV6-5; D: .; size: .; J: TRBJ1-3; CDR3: CASSRGGSGNTIYF; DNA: TGTGCCAGCAGTCGAGGGGGTTCTGGAAACACCATATATTTT
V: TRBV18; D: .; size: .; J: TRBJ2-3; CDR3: CASSPRFLSDTDTQYF; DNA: TGTGCCAGCTCACCCCGCTTTTTGTCGGACACAGATACGCAGTATTTT
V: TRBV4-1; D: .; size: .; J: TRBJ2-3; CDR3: CASSQEERTYTDTQYF; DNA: TGCGCCAGCAGCCAAGAAGAAAGGACCTACACAGATACGCAGTATTTT
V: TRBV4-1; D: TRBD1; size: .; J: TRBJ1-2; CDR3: CASSQVAGGASGGYTF; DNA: TGCGCCAGCAGCCAAGTGGCAGGGGGCGCATCGGGTGGCTACACCTTC
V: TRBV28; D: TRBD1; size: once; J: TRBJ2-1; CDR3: CASSRSGGRYNEQFF; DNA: TGTGCCAGCAGCCGATCAGGGGGCAGATACAATGAGCAGTTCTTC
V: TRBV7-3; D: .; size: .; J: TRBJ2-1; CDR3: CASSLVGEAGINEQFF; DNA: TGTGCCAGCAGCTTAGTGGGGGAGGCGGGCATCAATGAGCAGTTCTTC
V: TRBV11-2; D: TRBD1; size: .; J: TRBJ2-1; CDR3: CASSPDRVIYNEQFF; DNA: TGTGCCAGCAGCCCGGACAGGGTGATCTACAATGAGCAGTTCTTC
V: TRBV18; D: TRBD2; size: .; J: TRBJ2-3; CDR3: CASSPGLENTQYF; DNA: TGTGCCAGCTCACCAGGACTAGAAAATACGCAGTATTTT
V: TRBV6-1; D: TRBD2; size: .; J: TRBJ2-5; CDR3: CASSDPWEGQETQYF; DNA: TGTGCCAGCAGTGATCCTTGGGAGGGCCAAGAGACCCAGTACTTC
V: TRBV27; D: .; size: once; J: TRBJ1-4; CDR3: CASSLRRNEKLFF; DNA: TGTGCCAGCAGTTTAAGGAGGAATGAAAAACTGTTTTTT
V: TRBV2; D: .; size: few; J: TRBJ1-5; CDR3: CASSQRRDNQPQHF; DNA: TGTGCCAGCAGCCAACGACGGGACAATCAGCCCCAGCATTTT
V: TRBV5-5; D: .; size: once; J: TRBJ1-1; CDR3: CASSSRGSMNTEAFF; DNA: TGTGCCAGCAGCTCACGTGGATCCATGAACACTGAAGCTTTCTTT
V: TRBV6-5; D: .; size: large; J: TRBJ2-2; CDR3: CASRGAPNTGELFF; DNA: TGTGCCAGCAGGGGGGCACCGAACACCGGGGAGCTGTTTTTT
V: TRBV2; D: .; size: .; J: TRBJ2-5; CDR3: CASSTGYQETQYF; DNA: TGTGCCAGCAGTACAGGTTATCAAGAGACCCAGTACTTC
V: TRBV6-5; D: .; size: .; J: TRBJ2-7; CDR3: CASSVTGSSYEQYF; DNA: TGTGCCAGCAGTGTTACAGGGAGTTCCTACGAGCAGTACTTC
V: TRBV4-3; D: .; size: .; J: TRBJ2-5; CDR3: CASSRRTDPQETQYF; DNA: TGCGCCAGCAGCCGCCGGACAGATCCACAAGAGACCCAGTACTTC
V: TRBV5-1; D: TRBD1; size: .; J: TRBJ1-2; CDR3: CASSYRTGDDGYTF; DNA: TGCGCCAGCAGCTACCGTACAGGGGATGATGGCTACACCTTC
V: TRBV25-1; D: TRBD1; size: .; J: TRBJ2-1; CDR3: CASNGQGGYNEQFF; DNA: TGTGCCAGCAACGGACAGGGAGGCTACAATGAGCAGTTCTTC
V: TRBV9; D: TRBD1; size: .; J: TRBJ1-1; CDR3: CASSDLRGQNTEAFF; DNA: TGTGCCAGCAGCGACCTCAGGGGGCAAAACACTGAAGCTTTCTTT
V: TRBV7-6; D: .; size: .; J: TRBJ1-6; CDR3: CASSLAEESPLHF; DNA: TGTGCCAGCAGCTTAGCGGAGGAATCACCCCTCCACTTT
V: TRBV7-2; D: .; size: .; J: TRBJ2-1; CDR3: CASSPRAGQYNEQFF; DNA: TGTGCCAGCAGCCCCCGGGCTGGCCAATACAATGAGCAGTTCTTC
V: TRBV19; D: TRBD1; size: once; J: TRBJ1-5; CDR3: CASSPQGQGFNQPQHF; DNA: TGTGCCAGTAGTCCCCAAGGACAGGGATTTAATCAGCCCCAGCATTTT
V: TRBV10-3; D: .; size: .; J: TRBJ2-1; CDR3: CAISALDNEQFF; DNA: TGTGCCATCAGCGCACTAGACAATGAGCAGTTCTTC
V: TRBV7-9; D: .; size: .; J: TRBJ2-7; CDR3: CASSLEGHEQYF; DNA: TGTGCCAGCAGCTTAGAGGGCCACGAGCAGTACTTC
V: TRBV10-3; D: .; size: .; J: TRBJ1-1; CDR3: CAISGAGKNTEAFF; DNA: TGTGCCATCAGTGGCGCCGGGAAGAACACTGAAGCTTTCTTT
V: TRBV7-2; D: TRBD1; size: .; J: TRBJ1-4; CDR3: CASRGQVDGKLFF; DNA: TGTGCCAGCAGGGGACAGGTAGATGGGAAACTGTTTTTT
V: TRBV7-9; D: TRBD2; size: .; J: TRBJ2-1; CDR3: CASSLDAGGNEQFF; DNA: TGTGCCAGCAGCTTGGATGCGGGGGGAAATGAGCAGTTCTTC
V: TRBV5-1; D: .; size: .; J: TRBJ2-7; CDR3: CASSLEAGSRYEQYF; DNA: TGCGCCAGCAGCTTGGAGGCGGGTTCCCGCTACGAGCAGTACTTC
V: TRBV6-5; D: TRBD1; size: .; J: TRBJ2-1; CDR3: CASSPLLDRTEQFF; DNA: TGTGCCAGCAGCCCCCTTCTGGACAGGACTGAGCAGTTCTTC
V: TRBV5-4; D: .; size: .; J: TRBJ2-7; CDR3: CASSLSQGNPSYEQYF; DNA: TGTGCCAGCAGCTTGAGTCAGGGAAATCCCTCCTACGAGCAGTACTTC
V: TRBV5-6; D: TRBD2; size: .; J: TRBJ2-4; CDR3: CASSPTSGVDIQYF; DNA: TGTGCCAGCAGCCCGACTAGCGGGGTTGACATTCAGTACTTC
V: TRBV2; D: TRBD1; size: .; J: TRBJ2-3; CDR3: CASSEIRGQADTQYF; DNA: TGTGCCAGCAGTGAAATCAGGGGGCAAGCAGATACGCAGTATTTT
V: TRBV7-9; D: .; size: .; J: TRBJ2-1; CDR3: CASSPRERSNEQFF; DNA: TGTGCCAGCAGCCCCCGTGAGCGGAGTAATGAGCAGTTCTTC
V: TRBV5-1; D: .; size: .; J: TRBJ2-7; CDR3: CASSSRDGQYEQYF; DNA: TGCGCCAGCAGCTCCCGGGACGGCCAATACGAGCAGTACTTC
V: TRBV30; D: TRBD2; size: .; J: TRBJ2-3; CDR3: CAWGTGTTPRGDTQYF; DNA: TGTGCCTGGGGTACCGGGACTACCCCCCGAGGGGATACGCAGTATTTT
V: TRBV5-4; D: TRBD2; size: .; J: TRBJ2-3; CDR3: CASSPLAGGRTDTQYF; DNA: TGTGCCAGCAGCCCATTAGCGGGGGGACGCACAGATACGCAGTATTTT
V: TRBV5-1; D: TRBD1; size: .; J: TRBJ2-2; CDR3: CASSSGTGGTGELFF; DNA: TGCGCCAGCAGCTCCGGGACAGGGGGCACCGGGGAGCTGTTTTTT
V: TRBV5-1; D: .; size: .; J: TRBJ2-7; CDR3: CASSTTRGFGYEQYF; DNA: TGCGCCAGCAGTACCACCAGGGGTTTCGGCTACGAGCAGTACTTC